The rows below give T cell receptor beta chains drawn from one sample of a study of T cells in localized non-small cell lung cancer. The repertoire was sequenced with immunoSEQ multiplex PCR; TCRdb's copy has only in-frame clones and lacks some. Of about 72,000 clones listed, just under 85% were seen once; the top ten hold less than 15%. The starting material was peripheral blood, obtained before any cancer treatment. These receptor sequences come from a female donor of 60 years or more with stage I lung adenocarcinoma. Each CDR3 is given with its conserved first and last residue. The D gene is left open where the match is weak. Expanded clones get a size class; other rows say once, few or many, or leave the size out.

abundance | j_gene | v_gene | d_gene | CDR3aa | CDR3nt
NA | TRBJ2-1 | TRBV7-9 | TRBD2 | CASSLGTSVSYNEQFF | TGTGCCAGCAGCTTGGGGACTAGCGTTTCCTACAATGAGCAGTTCTTC
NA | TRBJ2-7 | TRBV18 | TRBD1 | CASSPGTGISEQYF | TGTGCCAGCTCACCGGGGACAGGGATAAGCGAGCAGTACTTC
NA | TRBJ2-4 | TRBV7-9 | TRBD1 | CASSLGTGGNQNIQYF | TGTGCCAGCAGCTTAGGGACAGGGGGGAACCAAAACATTCAGTACTTC
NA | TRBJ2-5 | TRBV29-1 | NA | CSVRQGQETQYF | TGCAGCGTTCGGCAGGGGCAAGAGACCCAGTACTTC
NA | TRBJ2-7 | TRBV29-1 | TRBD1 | CSVEEGTGGDEQYF | TGCAGCGTTGAAGAAGGGACAGGGGGCGACGAGCAGTACTTC
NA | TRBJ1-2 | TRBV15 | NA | CATSRGQTNYGYTF | TGTGCCACCAGCAGAGGGCAGACTAACTATGGCTACACCTTC
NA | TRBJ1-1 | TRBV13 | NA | CASRDWASRGNTEAFF | TGTGCCAGCCGCGATTGGGCTTCAAGAGGGAACACTGAAGCTTTCTTT
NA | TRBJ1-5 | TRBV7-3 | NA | CASSVDGYNQPQHF | TGTGCCAGCAGCGTCGACGGTTACAATCAGCCCCAGCATTTT
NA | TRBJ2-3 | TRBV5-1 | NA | CASREGTGAADTQYF | TGCGCCAGCAGGGAGGGAACAGGGGCAGCAGATACGCAGTATTTT
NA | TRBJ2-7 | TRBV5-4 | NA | CASSSWTVSYEQYF | TGTGCCAGCAGCTCGTGGACAGTCTCCTACGAGCAGTACTTC
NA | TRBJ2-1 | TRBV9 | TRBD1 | CASSVGTGINEQFF | TGTGCCAGCAGCGTAGGGACAGGGATCAATGAGCAGTTCTTC
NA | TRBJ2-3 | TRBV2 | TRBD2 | CASYPGGQFGSTDTQYF | TGTGCCAGCTACCCGGGGGGGCAATTTGGGAGCACAGATACGCAGTATTTT
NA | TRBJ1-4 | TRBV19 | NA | CASSPLSWKLFF | TGTGCCAGTAGCCCACTTTCGTGGAAACTGTTTTTT
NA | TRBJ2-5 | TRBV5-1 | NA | CASSLALEIQETQYF | TGCGCCAGCAGCTTGGCCCTAGAAATCCAGGAGACCCAGTACTTC
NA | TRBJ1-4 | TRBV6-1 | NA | CASSELVGSTREKLFF | TGTGCCAGCAGTGAACTGGTCGGCAGCACCCGTGAAAAACTGTTTTTT
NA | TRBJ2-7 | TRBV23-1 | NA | CAGYEQYF | TGCGCCGGCTACGAGCAGTACTTC
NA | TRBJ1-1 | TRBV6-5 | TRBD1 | CASSARDRREAFF | TGTGCCAGCAGTGCTCGGGACAGGAGGGAAGCTTTCTTT
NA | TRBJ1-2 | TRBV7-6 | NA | CASSLTSDRVYGYTF | TGTGCCAGCTCCCTAACCTCCGACAGAGTCTATGGCTACACCTTC
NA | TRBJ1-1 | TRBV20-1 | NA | CSATEIIEAFF | TGCAGTGCTACAGAGATTATTGAAGCTTTCTTT
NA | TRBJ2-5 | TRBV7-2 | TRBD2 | CASSSSGRGETQYF | TGTGCCAGCAGCTCTAGCGGGAGGGGGGAGACCCAGTACTTC
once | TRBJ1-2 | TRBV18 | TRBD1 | CASSPIGQEGPGYTF | TGTGCCAGCTCACCAATCGGACAGGAAGGCCCGGGCTACACCTTC
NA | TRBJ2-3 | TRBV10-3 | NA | CAISGGGGSGATDTQYF | TGTGCCATCAGTGGAGGTGGGGGGAGTGGGGCCACAGATACGCAGTATTTT
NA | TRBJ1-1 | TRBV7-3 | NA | CASSLEALPETEAFF | TGTGCCAGCAGCCTAGAGGCCCTTCCCGAGACTGAAGCTTTCTTT
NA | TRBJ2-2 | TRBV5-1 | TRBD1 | CASSLAPATGRTGELFF | TGCGCCAGCAGCTTGGCTCCGGCGACAGGGCGTACCGGGGAGCTGTTTTTT
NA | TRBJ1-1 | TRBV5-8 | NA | CASSPNGGRGRTEAFF | TGTGCCAGCAGCCCGAACGGCGGCAGGGGCCGGACTGAAGCTTTCTTT
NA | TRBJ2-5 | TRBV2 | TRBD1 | CASRGTGGGETQYF | TGTGCCAGCAGGGGTACAGGGGGCGGAGAGACCCAGTACTTC
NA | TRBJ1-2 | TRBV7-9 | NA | CASSLGQGDGYTF | TGTGCCAGCAGCTTAGGGCAGGGTGATGGCTACACCTTC
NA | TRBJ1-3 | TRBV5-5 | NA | CASSRGDNSGNTIYF | TGTGCCAGCAGCAGGGGAGACAACTCTGGAAACACCATATATTTT
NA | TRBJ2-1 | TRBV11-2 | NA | CASSLSSNEQFF | TGTGCCAGCAGCTTAAGTAGCAATGAGCAGTTCTTC
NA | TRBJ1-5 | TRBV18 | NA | CASSPGRAGQPQHF | TGTGCCAGCTCTCCAGGCAGGGCGGGTCAGCCCCAGCATTTT
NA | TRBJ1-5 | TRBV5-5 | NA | CASSLEAGNQPQHF | TGTGCCAGCAGCTTGGAGGCAGGCAATCAGCCCCAGCATTTT
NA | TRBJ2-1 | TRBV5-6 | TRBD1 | CASSPGTGLSSYNEQFF | TGTGCCAGCAGCCCGGGGACAGGTCTTAGCTCCTACAATGAGCAGTTCTTC
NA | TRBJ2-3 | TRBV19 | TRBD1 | CASSSPGQVTDTQYF | TGTGCCAGTAGTAGCCCGGGACAGGTAACAGATACGCAGTATTTT
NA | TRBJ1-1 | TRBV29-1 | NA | CSATGLAMNTEAFF | TGCAGCGCAACGGGACTGGCCATGAACACTGAAGCTTTCTTT
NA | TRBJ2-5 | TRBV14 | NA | CASSQIGLGYQETQYF | TGTGCCAGCAGCCAAATAGGACTCGGGTACCAAGAGACCCAGTACTTC
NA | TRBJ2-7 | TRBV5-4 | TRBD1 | CASSLPGDRRTYEQYF | TGTGCCAGCAGCTTGCCGGGGGACAGGCGAACCTACGAGCAGTACTTC
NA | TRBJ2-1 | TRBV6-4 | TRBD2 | CASSVSGGVREQFF | TGTGCCAGCAGTGTTAGCGGGGGGGTTCGAGAGCAGTTCTTC
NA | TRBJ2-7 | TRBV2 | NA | CASSEALGPYEQYF | TGTGCCAGCAGTGAAGCGCTTGGGCCTTACGAGCAGTACTTC
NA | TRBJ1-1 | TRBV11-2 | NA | CASSFRPSNTEAFF | TGTGCCAGCAGCTTTCGGCCTTCCAACACTGAAGCTTTCTTT
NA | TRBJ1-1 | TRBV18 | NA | CASSRLGGLDTEAFF | TGTGCCAGCTCCCGCCTGGGGGGGTTGGACACTGAAGCTTTCTTT
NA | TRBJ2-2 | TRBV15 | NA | CATSREEVRFGELFF | TGTGCCACCAGCAGAGAGGAGGTCCGCTTCGGGGAGCTGTTTTTT
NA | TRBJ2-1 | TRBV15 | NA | CATSRDQWTYNEQFF | TGTGCCACCAGCAGAGATCAATGGACCTACAATGAGCAGTTCTTC
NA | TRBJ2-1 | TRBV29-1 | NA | CSVVVGQQISYNEQFF | TGCAGCGTTGTAGTCGGACAGCAAATATCCTACAATGAGCAGTTCTTC
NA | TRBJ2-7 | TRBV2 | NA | CASSEALGRPYEQYF | TGTGCCAGCAGTGAAGCCCTAGGACGGCCCTACGAGCAGTACTTC
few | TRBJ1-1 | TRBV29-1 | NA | CSGHSRDNPNTEAFF | TGCAGCGGGCATTCCAGGGATAACCCGAACACTGAAGCTTTCTTT
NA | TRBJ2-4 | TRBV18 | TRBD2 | CASSPPGTSVQHIQYF | TGTGCCAGCTCACCACCCGGGACTAGCGTCCAACACATTCAGTACTTC
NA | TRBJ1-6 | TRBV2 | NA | CASQGRQNSPLHF | TGTGCCAGCCAAGGACGGCAGAATTCACCCCTCCACTTT
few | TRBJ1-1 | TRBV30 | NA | CAWSVQGNTEAFF | TGTGCCTGGAGTGTTCAGGGCAACACTGAAGCTTTCTTT
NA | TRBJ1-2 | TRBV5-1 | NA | CASAVANYGYTF | TGCGCCAGCGCGGTAGCTAACTATGGCTACACCTTC
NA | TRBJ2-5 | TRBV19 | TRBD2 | CASSKLAGAIQETQYF | TGTGCCAGTAGTAAATTAGCGGGGGCCATCCAAGAGACCCAGTACTTC
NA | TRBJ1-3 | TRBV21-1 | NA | CASSTGLTGSGNTIYF | TGTGCCAGCAGCACAGGGCTAACGGGTTCTGGAAACACCATATATTTT
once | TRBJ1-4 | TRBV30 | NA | CAWSLILREKLFF | TGTGCCTGGAGCCTGATACTCCGTGAAAAACTGTTTTTT
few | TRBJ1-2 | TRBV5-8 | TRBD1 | CASSTRGLYGYTF | TGTGCCAGCAGCACCAGGGGGCTCTATGGCTACACCTTC
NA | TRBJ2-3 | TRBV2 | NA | CASTTQGLGGDTQYF | TGTGCCAGCACTACACAGGGCCTTGGGGGAGATACGCAGTATTTT
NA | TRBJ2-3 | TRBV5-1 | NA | CASSLTGDTQYF | TGCGCCAGCAGTTTGACGGGAGATACGCAGTATTTT
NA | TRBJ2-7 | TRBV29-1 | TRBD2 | CSVGGGEVREQYF | TGCAGCGTTGGGGGAGGGGAGGTCCGCGAGCAGTACTTC
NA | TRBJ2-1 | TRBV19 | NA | CASSIPSAGLGRHEGEQFF | TGTGCCAGTAGTATTCCCTCGGCGGGCCTGGGGCGCCATGAGGGAGAGCAGTTCTTC